This T cell receptor (beta chain) was recovered during a study of blood T cell repertoires in COVID-19. As for the study in general: Collection of acute and convalescent COVID-19 samples took place in the United States, Italy and Spain. Sources were T cells, B-cell-depleted T cells, or PBMCs; the material itself was cDNA or gDNA.

Clones were read by immunoSEQ multiplex PCR, and TCRdb kept only the in-frame ones, dropping some. This table holds under 300,000 clones, around four fifths found once. The TCR was taken from a woman aged 40 to 50 with active or convalescent COVID-19. The sequencing sample was made of peripheral blood.

DNA for the CDR3: TGTGCCAGCAGTGACGGGCTAGCGGGGGGGCCCGATAGGAATGAGCAGTTCTTC. Residues: CASSDGLAGGPDRNEQFF. The J gene is TRBJ2-1, the V gene TRBV2; 12 bases map to TRBD2. CDR1 and CDR2 from the germline V gene are SNHLY and FYNNEI. This CDR3 comprises 18 residues. Unmatched junction bases numbered 13, after V lost 3 bases and J lost 7 bases. The complete variable domain, with remaining parts taken from reference TRBV2 and TRBJ2-1, reads EPEVTQTPSHQVTQMGQEVILRCVPISNHLYFYWYRQILGQKVEFLVSFYNNEISEKSEIFDDQFSVERPDGSNFTLKIRSTKLEDSAMYFCASSDGLAGGPDRNEQFFGPGTRLTVL.